This TCR beta chain was retrieved from a study of monozygotic twins with inflammatory bowel disease. Each TCR library consumed about 3,700 ng of total RNA. Each sample had eight separate cDNA synthesis reactions. TCRdb reprocessed the 5' RACE reads and stores each CDR3 protein as one record, lacking DNA. There are around 100,000 distinct CDR3 sequences in the sample, with under 2.5% held by the top ten. Whole-study results and caveats: The authors could not tell different T cell subtypes apart. Healthy co-twins showed greater TCRbeta diversity (inverse Simpson) than IBD patients.

Points on this clonotype: Antigen: not known.

In germline, CDR1 is LGHNA, CDR2 YSLEER. The CDR3 extends over 14 amino acids. Input material: blood. This sequence was found in a human donor with ulcerative colitis or Crohn's disease, or a healthy co-twin of an affected twin (not recorded which). The chain couples TRBV4-3 to TRBJ2-3; TCRdb outputs TRBD2, but without DNA this stays unchecked. The CDR3 protein is CASSPGSSHDTQYF.